What follows are 11 T cell receptor beta chains derived from one specimen sequenced in a study of cytomegalovirus exposure and HLA in healthy donors. Use of 60 Vbeta and 13 Jbeta primers characterized the PCR. TCRdb keeps only in-frame clones here, not all; method: immunoSEQ multiplex PCR. The sample records some 160,000 clones, approximately 80% being singletons. The sequenced sample was PBMCs. All receptors derive from a man in his sixties in good health and CMV-seronegative.

V gene TRBV9 combines with J gene TRBJ2-7, with 12 bases aligning to TRBD2. The V gene end was trimmed by 0 bases and the J gene end by 6 bases; junction bases not matched to a gene: 10. This CDR3 is 17 amino acids long. CDR1 and CDR2 (germline): SGDLS, YYNGEE. CDR3 loop: CASSVGPSGRAGSEQYF. The CDR3 DNA is TGTGCCAGCAGCGTAGGCCCTAGCGGGAGGGCCGGGAGCGAGCAGTACTTC.

The chain has TRBV5-4 and TRBJ2-3, with 11 bases aligning to TRBD2. CDR3 length: 16 amino acids. V gave up 4 bases and J gave up 2 bases; unmatched junction bases: 6. Germline V gene sequence: CDR1 SGHNT, CDR2 YYREEE (reference sequence). The CDR3 DNA reads TGTGCCAGCAGCGGTTGGACTAGCGGGTTCACAGATACGCAGTATTTT. Protein sequence: CASSGWTSGFTDTQYF.

This clone was detected only a few times. This chain uses TRBV4-3 with TRBJ2-2, with 9 bases lining up with TRBD2. V dropped 1 base and J dropped 5; count of bases not matched to a gene: 14. The V gene's germline CDR1 is LGHNA and CDR2 YSLEER. The CDR3 extends over 19 amino acids. The CDR3 loop reads CASSQGKKLAGTLTGELFF. DNA of the CDR3: TGCGCCAGCAGCCAAGGGAAAAAACTAGCGGGTACCCTAACCGGGGAGCTGTTTTTT.

In regard to this clone: At one end the junction does not follow the germline gene, possibly because of a read error. The chain is built from TRBV14 and TRBJ1-6, with D possibly matching TRBD1 (6 bases). The CDR3 runs 14 residues. The germline V gene has CDR1 SGHDN and CDR2 FVKESK. The CDR3 coding sequence is TGTGCCAGCAGCCAAACAGGGAATTATTCCCCCCTCCACTTT. Amino acids: CASSQTGNYSPLHF.

V is TRBV19 and J is TRBJ2-1, with D possibly being TRBD1 (6 bases). The V gene's germline CDR1 is LNHDA and CDR2 SQIVND (reference sequence). Trimming left V 3 bases short and J 13 bases short, with 13 bases between. The CDR3 contains 12 residues. The CDR3 is CASSIRQGLQFF. The CDR3 bases are TGTGCCAGTAGTATTAGGCAGGGGCTCCAGTTCTTC.

This clone was counted once. This chain links TRBV5-1 with TRBJ2-7; TRBD2 might be the D (6 bases). This CDR3 region has 14 residues. The germline V gene encodes CDR1 SGHRS and CDR2 YFSETQ. Trimming stripped 6 bases from V and 0 bases from J, with 13 bases between. The CDR3 spells CASKRDSSSYEQYF. DNA of the CDR3: TGCGCCAGCAAGAGGGACTCGTCCTCCTACGAGCAGTACTTC.

V and J are TRBV29-1 and TRBJ1-2; D might be TRBD1 (6 bases). Trimming left V 6 bases short and J 6 bases short, with 17 bases between. Germline values: CDR1 SQVTM, CDR2 ANQGSEA. This CDR3 spans 13 amino acids. The CDR3 nucleotides read TGCAGCGTCCCCCAAAGGGGGTCCCATGGCTACACCTTC. Translation: CSVPQRGSHGYTF.

The chain joins TRBV10-3 to TRBJ2-3; D unclear. Deletions cut 2 bases from V and 4 bases from J, with 4 bases between. In germline, CDR1 is ENHRY, CDR2 SYGVKD. This CDR3 has 12 amino acids. The DNA for the CDR3 is TGTGCCATCAGTGAGCTAGCAGATACGCAGTATTTT. Encoded protein: CAISELADTQYF.

The chain combines TRBV11-2 with TRBJ2-3; D is perhaps TRBD1 (6 bases). V was shortened by 4 bases and J by 1 base, with 9 bases between the two germline ends. This CDR3 region has 14 residues. From germline, CDR1 is SGHAT and CDR2 FQNNGV. The CDR3 DNA is TGTGCCAGCAGCTCTAGACAGGGCACAGATACGCAGTATTTT. Encoded protein: CASSSRQGTDTQYF.

The chain links TRBV19 to TRBJ1-6; no definite D call. V shed 3 bases and J shed 0 bases, with 3 bases lying between them. CDR3 length: 14 residues. Germline V gene data show CDR1 as LNHDA and CDR2 as SQIVND (reference sequence). The CDR3 region has the DNA TGTGCCAGTAGTATCAGCTCCTATAATTCACCCCTCCACTTT. Translation gives CASSISSYNSPLHF.

The chain has TRBV6-5 and TRBJ2-7; 7 nucleotides match TRBD1. V lost 6 bases, J lost 3 bases, and 11 bases stayed unmatched. This CDR3 has 15 residues. Germline-derived CDR1 and CDR2 are MNHEY and SVGAGI. This chain's CDR3 is CASSARQGGFYEQYF. Here the CDR3 DNA reads TGTGCCAGCAGCGCGCGACAGGGCGGATTCTACGAGCAGTACTTC.